This T cell receptor (beta chain) is drawn from a study of shared clonotypes between healthy human individuals. Findings of the study overall: Between several donors, naive CD4 clonotypes were shared at a level of about 5%. Generally, estimated richness proved larger in naive subsets than it did in memory subsets.

In the case of this clone: Its antigen is as yet unknown.

Subsets obtained from CD4+ cells comprised CD45RA+ naive and CD45RA-negative memory cells. The CDR3 totals 14 residues. The V end lost 5 bases, the J end lost 2 bases, and 16 bases lay between the germline ends. Germline assignment: CDR1 SQVTM and CDR2 ANQGSEA. Libraries were prepared by immunoSEQ multiplex PCR; TCRdb keeps only in-frame clonotypes and omits some of them. The profile covers just under 350,000 clones, with more than 60% appearing a single time and 10% taken by the ten largest. Sequencing input: memory CD4+ T cells sorted from blood. Subset of the sample: CD45RA-negative fraction. The sequence came from a man aged 25-45 years in good health. The rearrangement uses TRBV29-1 and TRBJ2-7; D gene ambiguous. CDR3 in DNA: TGCAGCGTTAGGTTGCACACCTCAACCTACGAGCAGTACTTC. This sequence encodes CSVRLHTSTYEQYF.